Listed below are T cell receptor beta chains from one sample, sequenced in a study of control samples from healthy donors and cancer patients. Sequenced by immunoSEQ multiplex PCR; TCRdb stores in-frame clones only, minus some. The sample yields approximately 190,000 clones, of which the top ten take up roughly 2%. Material for sequencing was blood. The receptors shown here come from a woman in her 30s in good health. Each CDR3 is given with its conserved first and last residue. A D gene is named only where the DNA matches it firmly.

J gene	D gene	V gene	CDR3 protein	CDR3 DNA
TRBJ1-3	TRBD1	TRBV6-6	CASSRTGGGQPVGTIYF	TGTGCCAGCAGTCGCACAGGGGGCGGTCAACCGGTAGGCACCATATATTTT
TRBJ2-1	TRBD2	TRBV11-2	CASSWTSGNHNEQFF	TGTGCCAGCAGTTGGACTAGCGGGAATCACAATGAGCAGTTCTTC
TRBJ1-1	.	TRBV10-3	CATALDLNTEAFF	TGTGCCACCGCCCTGGACTTGAACACTGAAGCTTTCTTT
TRBJ2-1	TRBD2	TRBV4-1	CASHHAGRGSYNEQFF	TGCGCCAGCCATCATGCAGGGCGGGGGTCCTACAATGAGCAGTTCTTC
TRBJ1-3	.	TRBV6-5	CASSYQFSSGNTIYF	TGTGCCAGCAGTTACCAGTTCAGCTCTGGAAACACCATATATTTT
TRBJ1-2	TRBD1	TRBV7-9	CASSLGVRDRLLNYGYTF	TGTGCCAGCAGCTTAGGAGTCCGGGACAGGCTACTTAACTATGGCTACACCTTC
TRBJ1-1	.	TRBV7-8	CASSLVGSNTEAFF	TGTGCCAGCAGCTTAGTGGGTTCGAACACTGAAGCTTTCTTT
TRBJ2-5	.	TRBV2	CASSESGGFQETQYF	TGTGCCAGCAGTGAATCCGGTGGATTTCAAGAGACCCAGTACTTC
TRBJ2-1	.	TRBV4-3	CASSLRGLNEQFF	TGCGCCAGCAGCCTGAGGGGGTTGAATGAGCAGTTCTTC
TRBJ2-7	.	TRBV2	CASMRVRNEQYF	TGTGCCAGCATGAGGGTCAGGAACGAGCAGTACTTC
TRBJ1-6	.	TRBV18	CASSPGDYNSPLHF	TGTGCCAGCTCACCAGGGGACTATAATTCACCCCTCCACTTT
TRBJ2-1	.	TRBV5-6	CASSLGRSGDEQFF	TGTGCCAGCAGCTTGGGTCGGTCGGGGGATGAGCAGTTCTTC
TRBJ2-7	TRBD1	TRBV28	CASSKDRGPNEQYF	TGTGCCAGCAGCAAGGACAGGGGGCCCAACGAGCAGTACTTC
TRBJ1-1	TRBD1	TRBV10-3	CAIRPGQGTPQAFF	TGTGCCATCAGACCGGGACAGGGGACCCCCCAAGCTTTCTTT